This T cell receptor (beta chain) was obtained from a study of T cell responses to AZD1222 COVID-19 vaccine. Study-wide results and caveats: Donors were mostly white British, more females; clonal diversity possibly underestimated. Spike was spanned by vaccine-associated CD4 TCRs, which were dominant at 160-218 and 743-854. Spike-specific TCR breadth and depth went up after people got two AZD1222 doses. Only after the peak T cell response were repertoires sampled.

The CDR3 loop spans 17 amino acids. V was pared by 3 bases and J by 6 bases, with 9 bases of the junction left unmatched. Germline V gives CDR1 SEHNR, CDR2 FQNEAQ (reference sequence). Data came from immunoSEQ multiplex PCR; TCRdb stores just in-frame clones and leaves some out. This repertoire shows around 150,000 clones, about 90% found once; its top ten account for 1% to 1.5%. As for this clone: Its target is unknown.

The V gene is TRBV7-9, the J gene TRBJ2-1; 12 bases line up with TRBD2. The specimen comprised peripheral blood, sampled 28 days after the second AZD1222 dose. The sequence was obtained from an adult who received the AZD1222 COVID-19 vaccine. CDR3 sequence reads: CASSFWSLAGGLNEQFF. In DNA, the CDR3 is TGTGCCAGCAGCTTCTGGAGCCTAGCGGGGGGGCTCAATGAGCAGTTCTTC. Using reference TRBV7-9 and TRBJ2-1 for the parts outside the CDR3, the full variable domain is DTGVSQNPRHKITKRGQNVTFRCDPISEHNRLYWYRQTLGQGPEFLTYFQNEAQLEKSRLLSDRFSAERPKGSFSTLEIQRTEQGDSAMYLCASSFWSLAGGLNEQFFGPGTRLTVL.